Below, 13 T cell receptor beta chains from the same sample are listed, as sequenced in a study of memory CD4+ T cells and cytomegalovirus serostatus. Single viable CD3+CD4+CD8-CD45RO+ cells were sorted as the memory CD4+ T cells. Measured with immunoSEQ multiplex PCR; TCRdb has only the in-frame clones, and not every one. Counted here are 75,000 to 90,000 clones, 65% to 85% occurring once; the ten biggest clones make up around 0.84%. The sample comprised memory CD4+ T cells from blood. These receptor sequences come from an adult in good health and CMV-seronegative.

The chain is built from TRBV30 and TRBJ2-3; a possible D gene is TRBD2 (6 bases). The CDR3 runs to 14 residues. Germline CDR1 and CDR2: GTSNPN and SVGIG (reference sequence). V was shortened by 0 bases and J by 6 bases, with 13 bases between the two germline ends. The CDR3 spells CAWSVGLGGDTQYF. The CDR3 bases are TGTGCCTGGAGTGTAGGTCTGGGAGGCGATACGCAGTATTTT. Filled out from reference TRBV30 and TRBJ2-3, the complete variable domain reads SQTIHQWPATLVQPVGSPLSLECTVEGTSNPNLYWYRQAAGRGLQLLFYSVGIGQISSEVPQNLSASRPQDRQFILSSKKLLLSDSGFYLCAWSVGLGGDTQYFGPGTRLTVL.

CDR3 in DNA: TGTGCCAGCAACAGGAATAATGAAAAACTGTTTTTT. Protein product: CASNRNNEKLFF. The rearrangement joins TRBV2 to TRBJ1-4; TRBD1 might be the D (5 bases). Germline V lookup: CDR1 SNHLY, CDR2 FYNNEI. CDR3 length: 12 residues. Trimming took 7 bases from V and 4 from J, leaving 7 bases between them.

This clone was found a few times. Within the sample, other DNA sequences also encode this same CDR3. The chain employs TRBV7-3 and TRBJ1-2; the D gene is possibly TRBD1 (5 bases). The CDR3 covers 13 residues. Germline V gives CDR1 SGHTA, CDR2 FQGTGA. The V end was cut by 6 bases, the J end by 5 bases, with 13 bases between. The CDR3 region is CASSPGTDYGYTF. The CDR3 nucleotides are TGTGCCAGCAGTCCCGGGACGGATTATGGCTACACCTTC.

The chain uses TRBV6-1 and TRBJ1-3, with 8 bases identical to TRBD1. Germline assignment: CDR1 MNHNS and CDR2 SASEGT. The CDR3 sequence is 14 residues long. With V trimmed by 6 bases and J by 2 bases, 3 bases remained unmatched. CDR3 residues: CASRAGGTGNTIYF. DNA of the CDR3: TGTGCCAGCAGAGCAGGGGGCACTGGAAACACCATATATTTT.

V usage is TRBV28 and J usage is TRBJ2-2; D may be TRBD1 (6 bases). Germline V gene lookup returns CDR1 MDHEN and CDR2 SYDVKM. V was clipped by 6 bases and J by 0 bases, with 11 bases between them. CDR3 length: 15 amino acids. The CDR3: CASSWDIPNTGELFF. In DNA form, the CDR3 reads TGTGCCAGCAGCTGGGACATTCCGAACACCGGGGAGCTGTTTTTT.

This CDR3 is CASSFGGISEAFF. The CDR3 nucleotides are TGCGCCAGCAGCTTTGGAGGAATTAGTGAAGCTTTCTTT. The chain links TRBV5-1 to TRBJ1-1; D not resolved. The CDR3 has 13 amino acids. The germline V and J ends were trimmed by 2 bases and 7 bases, with 12 bases remaining between them. CDR1 and CDR2 (germline): SGHRS, YFSETQ.

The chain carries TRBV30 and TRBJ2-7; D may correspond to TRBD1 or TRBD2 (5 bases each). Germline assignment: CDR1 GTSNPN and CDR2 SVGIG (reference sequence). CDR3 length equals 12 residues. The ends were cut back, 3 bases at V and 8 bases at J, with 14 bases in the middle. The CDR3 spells CAWSLGTAQQYF. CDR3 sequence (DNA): TGTGCCTGGAGCTTAGGGACGGCGCAGCAGTACTTC. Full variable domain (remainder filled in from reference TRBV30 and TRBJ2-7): SQTIHQWPATLVQPVGSPLSLECTVEGTSNPNLYWYRQAAGRGLQLLFYSVGIGQISSEVPQNLSASRPQDRQFILSSKKLLLSDSGFYLCAWSLGTAQQYFGPGTRLTVT.

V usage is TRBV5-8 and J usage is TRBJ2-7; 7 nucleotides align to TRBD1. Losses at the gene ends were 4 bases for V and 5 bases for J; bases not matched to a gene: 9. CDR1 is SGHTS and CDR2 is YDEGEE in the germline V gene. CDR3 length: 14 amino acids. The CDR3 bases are TGTGCCAGCAGCCACCCACAGGGGACCGACGAGCAGTACTTC. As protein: CASSHPQGTDEQYF.

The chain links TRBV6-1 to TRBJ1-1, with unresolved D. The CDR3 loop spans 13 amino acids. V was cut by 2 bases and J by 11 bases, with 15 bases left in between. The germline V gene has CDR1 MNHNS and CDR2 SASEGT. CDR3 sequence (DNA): TGTGCCAGCAGTGAAATTGGCATTTCGCAGGCTTTCTTT. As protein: CASSEIGISQAFF.

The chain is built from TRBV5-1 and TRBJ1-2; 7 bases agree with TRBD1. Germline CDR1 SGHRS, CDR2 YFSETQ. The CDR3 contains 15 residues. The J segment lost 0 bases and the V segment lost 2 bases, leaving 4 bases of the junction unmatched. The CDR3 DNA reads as TGCGCCAGCAGCTTTGGGACAGCTCCTAACTATGGCTACACCTTC. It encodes CASSFGTAPNYGYTF.

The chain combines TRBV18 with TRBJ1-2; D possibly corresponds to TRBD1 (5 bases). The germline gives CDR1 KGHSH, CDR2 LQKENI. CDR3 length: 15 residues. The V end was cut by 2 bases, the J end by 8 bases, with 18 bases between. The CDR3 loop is CASSPMEQALSGYTF. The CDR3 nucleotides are TGTGCCAGCTCACCAATGGAACAGGCTTTATCAGGCTACACCTTC.

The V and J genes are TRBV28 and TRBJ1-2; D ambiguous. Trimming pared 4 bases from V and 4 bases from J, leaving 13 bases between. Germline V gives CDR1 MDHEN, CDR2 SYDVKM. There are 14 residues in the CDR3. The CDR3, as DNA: TGTGCCAGCAGTTCTCCCCACGGGGTCTATGGCTACACCTTC. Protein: CASSSPHGVYGYTF.

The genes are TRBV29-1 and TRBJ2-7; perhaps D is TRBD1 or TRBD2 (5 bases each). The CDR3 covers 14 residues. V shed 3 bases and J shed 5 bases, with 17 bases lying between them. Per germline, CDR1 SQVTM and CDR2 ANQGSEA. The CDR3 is CSVEGEAGKNEQYF. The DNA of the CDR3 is TGCAGCGTTGAGGGAGAGGCAGGGAAGAACGAGCAGTACTTC.